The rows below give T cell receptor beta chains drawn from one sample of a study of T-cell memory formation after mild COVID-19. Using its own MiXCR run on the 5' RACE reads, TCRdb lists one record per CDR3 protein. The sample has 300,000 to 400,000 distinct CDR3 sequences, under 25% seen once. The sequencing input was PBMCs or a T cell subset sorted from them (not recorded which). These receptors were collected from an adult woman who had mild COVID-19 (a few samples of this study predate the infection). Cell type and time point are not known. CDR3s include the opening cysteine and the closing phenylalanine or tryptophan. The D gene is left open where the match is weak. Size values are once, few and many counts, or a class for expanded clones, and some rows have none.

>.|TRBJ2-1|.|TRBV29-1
CSGGRRYEQFF
TGCAGCGGGGGTAGACGTTATGAGCAGTTCTTC
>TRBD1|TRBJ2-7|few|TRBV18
CASSQDRNRQYF
TGTGCCAGCTCACAGGACAGGAATAGGCAGTACTTC
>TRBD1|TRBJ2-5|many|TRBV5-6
CASSMGAGGFQETQYF
TGTGCCAGCAGCATGGGGGCAGGGGGTTTCCAAGAGACCCAGTACTTC
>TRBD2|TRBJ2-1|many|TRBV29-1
CSVSRGSDYNEQFF
TGCAGCGTCTCGCGGGGGAGCGATTACAATGAGCAGTTCTTC
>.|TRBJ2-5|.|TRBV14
CASSQQDATQYF
TGTGCCAGCAGCCAACAGGACGCGACCCAGTACTTC
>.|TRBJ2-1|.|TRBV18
CASSPPRGRGSYNEQFF
TGTGCCAGCTCACCACCTAGGGGAAGGGGGTCCTACAATGAGCAGTTCTTC
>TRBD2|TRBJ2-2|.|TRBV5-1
CASSLTLTRAGANTGELFF
TGCGCCAGCAGCTTGACCCTGACTAGAGCGGGAGCCAACACCGGGGAGCTGTTTTTT
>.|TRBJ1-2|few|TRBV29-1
CSVGPKEEGYTF
TGCAGCGTTGGCCCAAAGGAGGAGGGCTACACCTTC
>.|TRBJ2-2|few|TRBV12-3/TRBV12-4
CASRSLNTGELFF
TGTGCCAGCAGGTCTCTGAACACCGGGGAGCTGTTTTTT
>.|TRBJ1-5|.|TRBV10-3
CAISESKDQPQHF
TGTGCCATCAGTGAGTCGAAAGATCAGCCCCAGCATTTT
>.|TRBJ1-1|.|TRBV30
CAWSVGAVLSTEAFF
TGTGCCTGGAGTGTAGGGGCGGTACTGAGCACTGAAGCTTTCTTT
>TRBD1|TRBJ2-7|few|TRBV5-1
CASRRQGRPYEQYF
TGCGCCAGCAGACGACAGGGGCGGCCCTACGAGCAGTACTTC
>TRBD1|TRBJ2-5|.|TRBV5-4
CAIPSLRGGTQETQYF
TGTGCCATCCCGTCCCTTAGAGGGGGCACCCAAGAGACCCAGTACTTC
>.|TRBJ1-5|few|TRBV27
CASSRRQALSNQPQHF
TGTGCCAGCAGTCGCAGACAGGCCCTGAGCAATCAGCCCCAGCATTTT
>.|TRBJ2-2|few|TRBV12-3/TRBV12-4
CAIRWAGELFF
TGTGCCATTCGGTGGGCCGGGGAGCTGTTTTTT
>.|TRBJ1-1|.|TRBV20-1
CSARAVDTEAFF
TGCAGTGCTAGAGCTGTGGACACTGAAGCTTTCTTT
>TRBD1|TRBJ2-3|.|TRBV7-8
CASSHAYRGLGTDTQYF
TGTGCCAGCAGCCACGCCTACAGGGGGCTGGGCACAGATACGCAGTATTTT
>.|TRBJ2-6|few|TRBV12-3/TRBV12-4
CASSPLYSGANVLTF
TGTGCCAGCAGTCCCCTGTACTCTGGGGCCAACGTCCTGACTTTC
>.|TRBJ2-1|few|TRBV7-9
CASSFELGNEQFF
TGTGCCAGCAGCTTCGAACTCGGTAATGAGCAGTTCTTC
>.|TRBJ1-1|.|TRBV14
CASSRVSLREAFF
TGTGCCAGCAGTAGAGTTTCCTTACGGGAAGCTTTCTTT
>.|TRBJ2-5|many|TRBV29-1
CSAGALGETQYF
TGCAGCGCAGGGGCGTTGGGTGAGACCCAGTACTTC
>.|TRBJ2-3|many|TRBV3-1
CASSQERRYRTDTQYF
TGTGCCAGCAGCCAAGAACGGAGATATCGCACAGATACGCAGTATTTT
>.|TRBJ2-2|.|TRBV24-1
CATSEDGANTGELFF
TGTGCCACCAGTGAGGACGGAGCGAACACCGGGGAGCTGTTTTTT
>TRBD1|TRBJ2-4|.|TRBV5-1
CASSLRTGEAKNIQYF
TGCGCCAGCAGCTTACGAACAGGGGAAGCCAAAAACATTCAGTACTTC
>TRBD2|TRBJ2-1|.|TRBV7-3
CASSIGTSGYNEQFF
TGTGCCAGCAGCATCGGGACTAGCGGCTACAATGAGCAGTTCTTC
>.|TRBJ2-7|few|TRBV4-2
CASSQERTPFYEQYF
TGTGCCAGCAGCCAAGAACGTACCCCCTTCTACGAGCAGTACTTC
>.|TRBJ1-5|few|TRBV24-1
CATSDRLWGGNQPQHF
TGTGCCACCAGTGATCGTCTTTGGGGGGGCAATCAGCCCCAGCATTTT
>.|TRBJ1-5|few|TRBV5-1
CASSFGGADNQPQHF
TGCGCCAGCAGCTTTGGAGGGGCTGACAATCAGCCCCAGCATTTT
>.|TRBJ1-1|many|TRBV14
CASSQLGRKAFF
TGTGCCAGCAGCCAATTAGGTCGTAAAGCTTTCTTT
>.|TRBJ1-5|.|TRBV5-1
CASSVGPTGNQPQHF
TGCGCCAGCAGCGTAGGGCCTACAGGGAATCAGCCCCAGCATTTT
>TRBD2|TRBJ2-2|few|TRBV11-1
CASSLLGGGTTGELFF
TGTGCCAGCAGCTTACTGGGCGGGGGTACCACCGGGGAGCTGTTTTTT
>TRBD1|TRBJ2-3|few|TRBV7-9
CASSLGSDRGLSTDTQYF
TGTGCCAGCAGCTTAGGTTCGGACAGGGGGCTTAGCACAGATACGCAGTATTTT
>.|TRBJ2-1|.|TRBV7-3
CASSLKNRGSSYNEQFF
TGTGCCAGCAGCTTAAAGAACCGGGGTAGCTCCTACAATGAGCAGTTCTTC
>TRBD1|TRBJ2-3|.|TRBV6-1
CASRDTGASTDTQYF
TGTGCCAGCAGGGATACAGGGGCCTCCACAGATACGCAGTATTTT
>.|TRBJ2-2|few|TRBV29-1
CSVVVPPNTGELFF
TGCAGCGTTGTAGTTCCCCCGAACACCGGGGAGCTGTTTTTT
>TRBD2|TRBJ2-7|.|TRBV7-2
CASSLDLAGGREQYF
TGTGCCAGCAGCTTAGACCTAGCGGGAGGTCGGGAGCAGTACTTC
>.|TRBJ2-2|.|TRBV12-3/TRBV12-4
CASSSWKSGDGGELFF
TGTGCCAGCAGTTCCTGGAAGTCTGGGGACGGCGGGGAGCTGTTTTTT
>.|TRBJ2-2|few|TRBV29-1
CSVGRVANTGELFF
TGCAGCGTTGGGCGGGTCGCGAACACCGGGGAGCTGTTTTTT
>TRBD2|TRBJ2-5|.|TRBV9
CASSIIAGQETQYF
TGTGCCAGCAGCATAATAGCGGGACAAGAGACCCAGTACTTC
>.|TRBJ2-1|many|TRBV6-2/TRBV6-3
CASSHFGFSGPQATQFF
TGTGCCAGCAGCCATTTCGGATTTAGCGGACCTCAGGCCACCCAGTTCTTC
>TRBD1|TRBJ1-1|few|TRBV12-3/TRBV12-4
CASRGGRTEAFF
TGTGCCAGCAGAGGGGGCCGGACTGAAGCTTTCTTT
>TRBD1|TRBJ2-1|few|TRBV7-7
CASSLGPGTAYNEQFF
TGTGCTAGCAGCTTAGGCCCCGGGACAGCCTACAATGAGCAGTTCTTC
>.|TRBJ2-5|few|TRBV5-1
CASNGGQETQYF
TGCGCCAGCAACGGGGGCCAGGAGACCCAGTACTTC
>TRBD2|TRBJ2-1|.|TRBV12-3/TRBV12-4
CASSLAEGLAGWNEQFF
TGTGCCAGCAGTTTAGCTGAAGGACTAGCGGGATGGAATGAGCAGTTCTTC
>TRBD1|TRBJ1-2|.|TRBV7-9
CASSTGAGGSGYTF
TGTGCCAGCAGCACAGGAGCAGGGGGCTCTGGCTACACCTTC
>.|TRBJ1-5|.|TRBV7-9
CASSPQQVHGPQHF
TGTGCCAGCAGCCCCCAACAGGTGCACGGGCCCCAGCATTTT
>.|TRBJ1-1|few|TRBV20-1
CSAPQGRNTEAFF
TGCAGTGCCCCCCAGGGGAGGAACACTGAAGCTTTCTTT
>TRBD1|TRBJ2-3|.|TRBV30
CAWSRGTGFSDTQYF
TGTGCCTGGAGTCGAGGGACAGGGTTTTCAGATACGCAGTATTTT
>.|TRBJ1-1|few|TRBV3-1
CASSQSRETEAFF
TGTGCCAGCAGTCAAAGCAGGGAAACTGAAGCTTTCTTT
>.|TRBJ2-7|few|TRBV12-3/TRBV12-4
CASSLVMSEQYF
TGTGCCAGCAGTTTAGTTATGAGCGAGCAGTACTTC
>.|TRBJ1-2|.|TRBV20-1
CSARDSTRANYGYTF
TGCAGTGCTAGGGACAGCACGAGGGCTAACTATGGCTACACCTTC
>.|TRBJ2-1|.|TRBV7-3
CASSDSSTGEQFF
TGTGCCAGCAGTGATTCTAGCACCGGTGAGCAGTTCTTC
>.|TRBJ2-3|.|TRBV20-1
CSARPYAGTSTDTQYF
TGCAGTGCTAGACCCTACGCGGGGACTAGCACAGATACGCAGTATTTT
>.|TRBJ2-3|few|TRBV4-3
CASSQDLQYSSTDTQYF
TGCGCCAGCAGCCAAGATCTACAGTATTCTAGCACAGATACGCAGTATTTT
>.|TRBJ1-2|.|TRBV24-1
CATSDPFTGPGSYGYTF
TGTGCCACCAGTGACCCCTTTACCGGACCCGGGAGCTATGGCTACACCTTC
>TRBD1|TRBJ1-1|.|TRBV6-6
CASIKQGRTEAFF
TGTGCCAGCATTAAACAGGGGCGGACTGAAGCTTTCTTT
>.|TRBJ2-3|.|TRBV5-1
CASSPVKDTQYF
TGCGCCAGCAGCCCTGTGAAAGATACGCAGTATTTT